This paragraph covers one T cell receptor beta chain sequence. In terms of age and location, participants ranged from about 18 to 95 years and lived in about two dozen US areas. Cohort placement rested on clinical history that participants reported themselves. Sequenced by immunoSEQ multiplex PCR; TCRdb stores in-frame clones only, minus some. The table lists 250,000 to 350,000 clones, approximately 87% of them singletons. The source of the sample is a study of blood T cell repertoires in COVID-19. Germline CDR1 and CDR2: MGHDK and SYGVNS. V shed 7 bases and J shed 5 bases, with 11 bases lying between them. This CDR3 region has 12 residues.

The source material was PBMCs or T cells enriched from blood (not recorded which). The V gene is TRBV25-1, the J gene TRBJ1-1; D is undetermined. The sequence was collected from a woman under 40 who had recovered from COVID-19. In nucleotides, the CDR3 is TGTGCCAGCACTGTAGGGAGTACTGAAGCTTTCTTT. Its translation: CASTVGSTEAFF. Based on the CDR3 plus reference TRBV25-1 and TRBJ1-1, the full variable domain is EADIYQTPRYLVIGTGKKITLECSQTMGHDKMYWYQQDPGMELHLIHYSYGVNSTEKGDLSSESTVSRIRTEHFPLTLESARPSHTSQYLCASTVGSTEAFFGQGTRLTVV.